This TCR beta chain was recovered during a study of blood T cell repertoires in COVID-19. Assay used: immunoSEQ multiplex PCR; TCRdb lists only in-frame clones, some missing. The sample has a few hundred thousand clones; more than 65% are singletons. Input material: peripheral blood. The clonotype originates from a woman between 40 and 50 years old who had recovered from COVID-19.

This chain's CDR3 is CSGQGNNEQFF. CDR3 nucleotide sequence: TGCAGCGGACAGGGAAACAATGAGCAGTTCTTC. This chain joins TRBV20-1 and TRBJ2-1, with 8 bases that match TRBD1. CDR1 is DFQATT and CDR2 is SNEGSKA in the germline V gene (reference sequence). This CDR3 is 11 amino acids long.